A single sample is the source of the 31 T cell receptor beta chains below, sequenced in a study of memory B cells and T cells in multiple sclerosis. Repertoires were generated with immunoSEQ multiplex PCR, while TCRdb's copy carries only in-frame clones and drops some. The profile shows approximately 47,000 clones, approximately 80% of them singletons. Separate sequencing covered autoproliferating (CFSE-dim) and non-proliferating (CFSE-high) T cells from stimulus-free culture. Replicate wells were pooled after approximately 7 days of stimulus-free culture of approximately 5x10^7 CFSE-labeled PBMCs. Which antigens these TCRs recognize remains unknown. Material for sequencing was PBMCs from blood kept in culture. The receptors come from a human donor with multiple sclerosis.

The chain has TRBV19 and TRBJ1-5; the match to TRBD1 covers 8 bases. In germline, CDR1 is LNHDA, CDR2 SQIVND (reference sequence). V lost 1 base and J lost 9; bases outside the gene matches: 5. The CDR3 covers 14 residues. In DNA, the CDR3 is TGTGCCAGTAGTATAGGGACAGGGATTTGGCCCCAGCATTTT. This sequence encodes CASSIGTGIWPQHF.

This CDR3 is CASRPTDSPYEQYF. CDR3 nucleotide sequence: TGTGCCAGCAGACCTACGGACAGTCCTTACGAGCAGTACTTC. The chain couples TRBV21-1 to TRBJ2-7; the table's TRBD1 call for D was not verified on the DNA. TRBV21-1 constitutes a pseudogene. CDR3 length: 14 amino acids.

This clone was seen just once. The V gene is TRBV7-6, the J gene TRBJ1-5; D is uncertain. This CDR3 spans 20 amino acids. Between the trimmed V and J ends, which lost 1 base and 0 bases, there was a span of 22 bases. CDR1 is SGHVS, CDR2 FNYEAQ, per germline. CDR3 amino acids: CASSLVVGGHSVGSNQPQHF. CDR3 sequence (DNA): TGTGCCAGCAGCTTAGTGGTAGGTGGGCACAGCGTGGGTAGCAATCAGCCCCAGCATTTT.

This clone was detected a few times. V gene TRBV21-1 combines with J gene TRBJ2-5; whether TRBD1, the table's D call, matches the DNA was not checked. TRBV21-1 is tagged as a pseudogene. There are 14 residues in the CDR3. DNA of the CDR3: TGTGCCAGCGGTATAGGACAGGGGGGGGAGACCCAGTACTTC. Translation: CASGIGQGGETQYF.

The chain couples TRBV11-2 to TRBJ1-2; no definite D call. CDR1 is SGHAT, CDR2 FQNNGV, per germline. The V end was cut by 3 bases, the J end by 4 bases, with 9 bases between. This CDR3 has 13 residues. CDR3 region: CASSFEGIYGYTF. The CDR3 nucleotides read TGTGCCAGCAGCTTTGAGGGCATCTATGGCTACACCTTC.

This clone was seen a handful of times. The CDR3 DNA reads TGTGCCAGCAGACCGACAGGACAAGAGACCCAGTACTTC. Amino acid sequence: CASRPTGQETQYF. This chain uses TRBV6-1 with TRBJ2-5, with D possibly being TRBD1 (6 bases). Germline CDR1 is MNHNS and CDR2 is SASEGT. V was cut by 6 bases and J by 2 bases, with 10 bases left in between. The CDR3 length is 13 residues.

This sequence joins TRBV5-6 and TRBJ2-7; D may match TRBD1 or TRBD2 (5 bases each). The V gene's germline CDR1 is SGHDT and CDR2 YYEEEE. This CDR3 contains 14 residues. Trimming left V 4 bases short and J 4 bases short, with 15 bases between. CDR3 residues: CASSPDMGRYEQYF. In DNA, the CDR3 is TGTGCCAGCAGCCCAGACATGGGACGATACGAGCAGTACTTC.

J is TRBJ2-3 and V is TRBV30; TRBD2 aligns across 7 bases. The CDR3 covers 15 residues. The V gene end was trimmed by 2 bases and the J gene end by 5 bases; junction bases not matched to a gene: 10. From germline, CDR1 is GTSNPN and CDR2 SVGIG (reference sequence). CDR3 DNA sequence: TGTGCCTGGAGTCCCTCTTTCGCGGGAGAAGATACGCAGTATTTT. Translating it yields CAWSPSFAGEDTQYF.

The chain joins TRBV2 to TRBJ2-5, with 9 bases identical to TRBD2. The last part of the DNA fits TRBJ2-7 better; the J call may be wrong. The CDR3 has 14 amino acids. CDR1 and CDR2 (germline): SNHLY, FYNNEI. CDR3 loop: CASRLAGFNYEQYF. The CDR3 bases are TGTGCCAGCAGACTAGCGGGTTTTAATTACGAGCAGTACTTC.

CDR3 sequence: CASSFRDYGYTF. The DNA for the CDR3 is TGTGCCAGCAGTTTTCGGGACTATGGCTACACCTTC. The genes are TRBV28 and TRBJ1-2; D remains ambiguous. V lost 3 bases, J lost 3 bases, and 5 bases lay in between. CDR3 size: 12 residues. CDR1 and CDR2 from the germline V gene are MDHEN and SYDVKM.

V is TRBV30 and J is TRBJ2-7, with 12 bases matching TRBD2. Trimming at V came to 7 bases and at J to 4 bases, leaving 8 bases not matched to a gene. CDR3 size: 14 residues. Per the germline V gene, CDR1 is GTSNPN and CDR2 is SVGIG (reference sequence). Written as DNA, the CDR3 is TGTGCCTTGTTTCTAGCGGGGGGGAAATACGAGCAGTACTTC. It codes for CALFLAGGKYEQYF. Complete variable domain (other parts from reference TRBV30 and TRBJ2-7): SQTIHQWPATLVQPVGSPLSLECTVEGTSNPNLYWYRQAAGRGLQLLFYSVGIGQISSEVPQNLSASRPQDRQFILSSKKLLLSDSGFYLCALFLAGGKYEQYFGPGTRLTVT.

The chain links TRBV15 to TRBJ2-1; 9 nucleotides align to TRBD1. The CDR3 consists of 16 residues. Germline trimming cut 5 bases from V and 10 bases from J; bases unmatched to any gene: 15. CDR1 and CDR2 from the germline V gene are LNHNV and YYDKDF (reference sequence). CDR3 region: CATSPQRGTGNWEQFF. CDR3 coding DNA: TGTGCCACCAGCCCCCAGAGAGGGACAGGGAATTGGGAGCAGTTCTTC.

This chain uses TRBV5-1 with TRBJ2-5, with 14 bases lining up with TRBD2. The V and J ends lost 5 bases and 5 bases, in that order; junction bases with no gene match: 5. Germline V CDR1 and CDR2: SGHRS, YFSETQ. The CDR3 length is 15 residues. The CDR3, as DNA: TGCGCCAGCAGTAGGACTAGCGGGGGGCCTGAGACCCAGTACTTC. Encoded protein: CASSRTSGGPETQYF.

The rearrangement joins TRBV7-6 to TRBJ1-2; D remains ambiguous. This CDR3 region has 16 residues. The germline CDR1 and CDR2 sequences are SGHVS and FNYEAQ. Trimming removed 1 base from V and 6 bases from J, with 18 bases in between. This chain's CDR3 is CASSLGISAPPHGYTF. The CDR3 DNA is TGTGCCAGCAGCTTAGGGATTTCGGCGCCCCCTCATGGCTACACCTTC.

The chain employs TRBV10-3 and TRBJ2-5, with 9 bases lining up with TRBD2. CDR1 and CDR2 from the germline V gene are ENHRY and SYGVKD. This CDR3 comprises 13 residues. J was trimmed by 5 bases and V by 5 bases; bases with no gene match: 3. In nucleotides, the CDR3 is TGTGCCATCAGTTTTCTAGCGGGGGAGACCCAGTACTTC. Translation: CAISFLAGETQYF.

The gene calls are TRBV10-3 and TRBJ2-3, with D unclear. V lost 4 bases and J lost 0, with 11 bases in between. The germline gives CDR1 ENHRY, CDR2 SYGVKD. The CDR3 has 15 residues. CDR3 DNA: TGTGCCATCAGTGGCACGCACACGAGCACAGATACGCAGTATTTT. Its protein product is CAISGTHTSTDTQYF.

The chain uses TRBV19 and TRBJ1-4, with TRBD1 matching 11 bases. From germline, CDR1 is LNHDA and CDR2 SQIVND (reference sequence). Losses at the gene ends were 8 bases for V and 8 bases for J; bases not matched to a gene: 7. CDR3 length: 14 residues. CDR3 sequence reads: CASGGTGGGEKLFF. The DNA for the CDR3 is TGTGCCAGTGGGGGGACAGGGGGAGGAGAAAAACTGTTTTTT.

This chain links TRBV4-2 with TRBJ1-2; 7 positions agree with TRBD1. Germline assignment: CDR1 LGHNA and CDR2 YNFKEQ. V was clipped by 4 bases and J by 3 bases; unmatched bases: 8. The CDR3 runs to 15 residues. The CDR3 reads CASSPETGIDYGYTF. The DNA for the CDR3 is TGTGCCAGCAGCCCAGAGACAGGGATTGACTATGGCTACACCTTC.

The rearrangement uses TRBV2 and TRBJ2-3, with TRBD2 as a possible D gene (7 bases). This CDR3 contains 15 residues. The germline CDR1 and CDR2 sequences are SNHLY and FYNNEI. V dropped 8 bases and J dropped 0 bases, with 15 bases sitting between them. The CDR3 sequence: CASQGRTRSTDTQYF. Written as DNA, the CDR3 is TGTGCCAGCCAGGGGAGGACTAGGAGCACAGATACGCAGTATTTT.

The J gene is TRBJ2-1, the V gene TRBV6-5; 9 bases match TRBD2. V shed 5 bases and J 10 bases; nucleotides not matched to a gene: 6. The CDR3 is 13 amino acids. Germline V gene data show CDR1 as MNHEY and CDR2 as SVGAGI. CDR3 coding DNA: TGTGCCAGCAGTAGGGCGGGGGGGGGCGAGCAGTTCTTC. It codes for CASSRAGGGEQFF.

This clone was seen a handful of times. The genes are TRBV5-4 and TRBJ1-1; D gene ambiguous. This CDR3 has 14 amino acids. V lost 0 bases, J lost 0 bases, and 6 bases lay in between. Germline loops: CDR1 SGHNT, CDR2 YYREEE (reference sequence). The CDR3 DNA is TGTGCCAGCAGCTTGGAGTTCATGAACACTGAAGCTTTCTTT. It specifies CASSLEFMNTEAFF.

The chain carries TRBV11-2 and TRBJ2-1; 9 bases are shared with TRBD2. Germline V gives CDR1 SGHAT, CDR2 FQNNGV. The CDR3 sequence is 16 residues long. The junction had 7 bases not matched to a gene; V was cut back by 3 bases and J by 4 bases. The DNA of the CDR3 is TGTGCCAGCAGCTTGGGGTCTAGCGGGGCTTACAATGAGCAGTTCTTC. Translating it yields CASSLGSSGAYNEQFF.

This chain connects TRBV5-1 to TRBJ1-4; 9 bases agree with TRBD1. This CDR3 contains 15 residues. V trimming: 1 base; J trimming: 8 bases; junction bases outside the gene matches: 6. From germline, CDR1 is SGHRS and CDR2 YFSETQ. CDR3 in DNA: TGCGCCAGCAGCTTGTACGGACAGGGGAGGGAAAAACTGTTTTTT. Its protein is CASSLYGQGREKLFF.

This clone was detected a few times. This rearrangement joins TRBV28 to TRBJ1-5, with 11 bases lining up with TRBD1. The CDR3 loop spans 16 amino acids. The germline V gene has CDR1 MDHEN and CDR2 SYDVKM. V was clipped by 7 bases and J by 7 bases; unmatched bases: 12. The CDR3 nucleotides are TGTGCCAGCATCCCCGGACAGGGGGCCTCCAGGCAGCCCCAGCATTTT. Its translation: CASIPGQGASRQPQHF.

The chain carries TRBV20-1 and TRBJ1-1; D call uncertain. This CDR3 comprises 11 residues. CDR1 and CDR2 (germline): DFQATT, SNEGSKA (reference sequence). CDR3: CRVLGSTEAFF. The CDR3 DNA is TGCAGGGTGTTGGGGAGCACTGAAGCTTTCTTT.

The chain couples TRBV6-1 to TRBJ1-5; 7 nucleotides line up with TRBD1. With V trimmed by 5 bases and J by 0 bases, 4 bases remained unmatched. This CDR3 has 15 residues. Germline V gene sequence: CDR1 MNHNS, CDR2 SASEGT. CDR3 loop: CASSPGTDSNQPQHF. The CDR3 DNA follows: TGTGCCAGCAGTCCCGGGACAGATAGCAATCAGCCCCAGCATTTT.

The V call is TRBV27, the J call TRBJ2-5; 9 positions agree with TRBD2. V was pared by 8 bases and J by 1 base, with 11 bases of the junction left unmatched. Germline CDR1 reads MNHEY; CDR2 reads SMNVEV (reference sequence). This CDR3 is 16 amino acids long. The CDR3 spells CASSFVLAGAQETQYF. In nucleotides, the CDR3 is TGTGCCAGCTCCTTTGTACTAGCGGGTGCCCAAGAGACCCAGTACTTC.

The chain has TRBV7-9 and TRBJ2-3; D unresolved. The CDR3 length is 15 residues. The V gene's germline CDR1 is SEHNR and CDR2 FQNEAQ (reference sequence). Trimming took off 6 bases at V and 4 bases at J, with 17 bases between the two ends. The CDR3 DNA reads TGTGCCAGCAGTCCCGGGCGCGGCCGGGCAGATACGCAGTATTTT. Its protein is CASSPGRGRADTQYF.

With respect to this clone: The same CDR3 is also encoded by other DNA sequences in this sample. This chain connects TRBV7-8 to TRBJ1-1; the D is unclear. This CDR3 is 12 amino acids long. Trimming pared 1 base from V and 2 bases from J, leaving 2 bases between. Per germline, CDR1 SGHVS and CDR2 FQNEAQ. The CDR3 region has the DNA TGTGCCAGCAGCTTAGTTAACACTGAAGCTTTCTTT. Its protein product is CASSLVNTEAFF.

J is TRBJ1-1 and V is TRBV29-1; weak D call: TRBD1 (6 bases). Germline CDR1 and CDR2: SQVTM and ANQGSEA. This CDR3 contains 14 residues. V lost 1 base and J lost 11, with 20 bases in between. In DNA, the CDR3 is TGCAGCGTTGAAGGACAGGCGGTAGACGGGTTTGCTTTCTTT. The encoded protein is CSVEGQAVDGFAFF.

In its sample, this clone was seen a few times. The chain has TRBV6-1 and TRBJ1-1; D not resolved. Trimming cost V 6 bases and J 1 base, with 6 bases left between them. CDR3 size: 12 residues. Germline lookup yields CDR1 MNHNS and CDR2 SASEGT. The chain's CDR3 is CASRQWNTEAFF. The DNA for the CDR3 is TGTGCCAGCAGACAGTGGAACACTGAAGCTTTCTTT.